The entry that follows covers one TCR beta chain sequence. What it recognizes is unknown. The junction does not match germline at one end; this may be a read error. Molecular-barcoded quantitative 5'-RACE produced these TCR beta libraries. MiXCR, applied by TCRdb to the 5' RACE reads, yields one record per CDR3 protein. The sample lists 700,000 to 1,000,000 distinct CDR3 sequences, over 9.5% occurring once. The data are from a study of CD8 T cells in ankylosing spondylitis. Whole-study results and caveats: Several highly homologous variants made up a TCR beta motif, and this motif appeared characteristic of ankylosing spondylitis blood. In ankylosing spondylitis patients, matched synovial fluid reportedly showed significant enrichment of disease-linked clones.

The sequenced sample consisted of blood, either unsorted or a sorted T cell fraction (not recorded which). The TCR comes from a male donor with ankylosing spondylitis.

CDR3 nucleotide sequence: TGTGCCAACAGCATCGGGGGGCGGGTGGAGACCCAGTACTTC. It encodes CANSIGGRVETQYF. This chain links TRBV7-2 with TRBJ2-5; weak D call: TRBD2 (7 bases). The length of the CDR3 is 14 residues. The germline V gene encodes CDR1 SGHTA and CDR2 FQGNSA.